The sequence of this T cell receptor (beta chain) was determined in a study of CD8+ T cells in alopecia areata. Looking at the study overall: Those treated were given oral tofacitinib at 5 to 10 mg twice daily. Broader study findings: Scalp clonality and expanded CD8+ clones among the top 100 showed significant decreases with tofacitinib.

Following RNA extraction, reverse transcription yielded cDNA that acted as the sequencing template. The table came from immunoSEQ multiplex PCR; TCRdb's copy has only in-frame clones and leaves some out. The repertoire holds over 150,000 clones, with around 58% as singletons. This CDR3 region has 11 residues. Germline V gene data show CDR1 as GTSNPN and CDR2 as SVGIG (reference sequence). The V end lost 5 bases, the J end lost 5 bases, and 10 bases lay between the germline ends. Worth noting for this clone: Its antigen remains unidentified.

Noted treatment: oral pan-JAK inhibitor, 5-10 mg twice daily. The specimen comprised CD8+ T cells sorted from blood, sampled at week 24, from a patient treated with tofacitinib. The TCR sequence derives from a human donor with alopecia areata. The chain carries TRBV30 and TRBJ2-7; D is unclear. CDR3 amino acids: CAWVIEHEQYF. The CDR3 DNA follows: TGTGCCTGGGTTATCGAACACGAGCAGTACTTC.